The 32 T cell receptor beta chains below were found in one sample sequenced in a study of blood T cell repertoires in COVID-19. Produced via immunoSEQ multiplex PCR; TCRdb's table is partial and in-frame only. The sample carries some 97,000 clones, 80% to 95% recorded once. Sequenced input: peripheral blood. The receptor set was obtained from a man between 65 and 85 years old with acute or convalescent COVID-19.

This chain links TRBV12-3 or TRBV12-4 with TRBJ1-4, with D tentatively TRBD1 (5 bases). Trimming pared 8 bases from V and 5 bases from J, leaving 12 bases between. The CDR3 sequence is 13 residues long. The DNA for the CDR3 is TGTGCCAGCGGGTCGCAGGGAAATGAAAAACTGTTTTTT. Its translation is CASGSQGNEKLFF.

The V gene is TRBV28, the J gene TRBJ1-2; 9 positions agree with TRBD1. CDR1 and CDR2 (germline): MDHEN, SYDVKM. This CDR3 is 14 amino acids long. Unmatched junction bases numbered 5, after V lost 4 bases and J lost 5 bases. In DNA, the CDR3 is TGTGCCAGCAGTTCGACAGGGGGATGGTATGGCTACACCTTC. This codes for CASSSTGGWYGYTF.

CDR3 loop: CASSPRTGLNEKLFF. CDR3 bases: TGTGCCAGCTCACCAAGGACGGGACTCAATGAAAAACTGTTTTTT. V and J are TRBV18 and TRBJ1-4; possibly TRBD1 for D (5 bases). The V gene lost 2 bases and the J gene lost 5 bases, with 12 bases spanning the gap. Germline V lookup: CDR1 KGHSH, CDR2 LQKENI. The CDR3 has 15 residues.

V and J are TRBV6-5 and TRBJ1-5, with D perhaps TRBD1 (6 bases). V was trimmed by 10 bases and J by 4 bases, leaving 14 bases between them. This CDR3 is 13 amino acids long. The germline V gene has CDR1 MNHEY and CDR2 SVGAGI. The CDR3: CATCRGGNQPQHF. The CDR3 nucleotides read TGTGCCACCTGCAGGGGCGGAAATCAGCCCCAGCATTTT.

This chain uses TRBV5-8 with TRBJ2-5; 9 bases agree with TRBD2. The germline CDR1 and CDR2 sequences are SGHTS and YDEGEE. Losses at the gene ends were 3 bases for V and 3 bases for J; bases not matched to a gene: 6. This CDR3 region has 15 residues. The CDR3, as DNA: TGTGCCAGCAGCTCGCGGGGGGGAGTAGAAGAGACCCAGTACTTC. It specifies CASSSRGGVEETQYF.

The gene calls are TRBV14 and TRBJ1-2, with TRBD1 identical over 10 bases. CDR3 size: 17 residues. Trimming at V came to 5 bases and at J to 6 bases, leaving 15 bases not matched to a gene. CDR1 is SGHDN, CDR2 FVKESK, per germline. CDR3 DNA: TGTGCCAGCAGCGTCCGGGACAGGGGTTTACGGATGAATGGCTACACCTTC. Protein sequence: CASSVRDRGLRMNGYTF.

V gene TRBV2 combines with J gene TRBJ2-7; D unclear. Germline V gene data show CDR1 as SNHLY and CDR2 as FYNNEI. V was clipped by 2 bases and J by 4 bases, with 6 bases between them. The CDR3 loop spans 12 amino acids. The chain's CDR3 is CASSEQAYEQYF. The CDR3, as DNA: TGTGCCAGCAGTGAACAGGCGTACGAGCAGTACTTC. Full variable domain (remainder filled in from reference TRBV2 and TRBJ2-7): EPEVTQTPSHQVTQMGQEVILRCVPISNHLYFYWYRQILGQKVEFLVSFYNNEISEKSEIFDDQFSVERPDGSNFTLKIRSTKLEDSAMYFCASSEQAYEQYFGPGTRLTVT.

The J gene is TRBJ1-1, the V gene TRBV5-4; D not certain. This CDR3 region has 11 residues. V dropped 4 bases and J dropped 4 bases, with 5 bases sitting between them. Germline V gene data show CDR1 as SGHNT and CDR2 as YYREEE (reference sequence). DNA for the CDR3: TGTGCCAGCAGCCGTCTCACTGAAGCTTTCTTT. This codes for CASSRLTEAFF.

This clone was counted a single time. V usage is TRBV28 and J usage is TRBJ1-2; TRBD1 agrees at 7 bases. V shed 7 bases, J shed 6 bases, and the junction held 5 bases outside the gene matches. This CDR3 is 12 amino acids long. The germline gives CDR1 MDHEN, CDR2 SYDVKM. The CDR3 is CASTVQGDGYTF. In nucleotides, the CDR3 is TGTGCCAGCACCGTCCAGGGGGATGGCTACACCTTC.

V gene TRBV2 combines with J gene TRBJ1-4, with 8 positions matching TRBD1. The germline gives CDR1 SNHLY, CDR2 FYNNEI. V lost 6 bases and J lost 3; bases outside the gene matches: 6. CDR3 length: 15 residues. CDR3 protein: CASSPQGAANEKLFF. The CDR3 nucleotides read TGTGCCAGCAGCCCCCAGGGGGCGGCTAATGAAAAACTGTTTTTT.

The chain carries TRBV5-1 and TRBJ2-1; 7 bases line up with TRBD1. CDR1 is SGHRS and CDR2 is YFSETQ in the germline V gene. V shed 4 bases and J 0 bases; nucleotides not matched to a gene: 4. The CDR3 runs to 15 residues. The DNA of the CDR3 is TGCGCCAGCAGCCCGACAGGGAACTCCTACAATGAGCAGTTCTTC. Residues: CASSPTGNSYNEQFF. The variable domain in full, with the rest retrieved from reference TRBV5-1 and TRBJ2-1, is KAGVTQTPRYLIKTRGQQVTLSCSPISGHRSVSWYQQTPGQGLQFLFEYFSETQRNKGNFPGRFSGRQFSNSRSEMNVSTLELGDSALYLCASSPTGNSYNEQFFGPGTRLTVL.

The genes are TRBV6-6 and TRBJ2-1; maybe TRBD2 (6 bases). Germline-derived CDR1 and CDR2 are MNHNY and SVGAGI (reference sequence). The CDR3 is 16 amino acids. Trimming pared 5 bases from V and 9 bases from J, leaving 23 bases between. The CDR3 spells CASSKVETQTRAEQFF. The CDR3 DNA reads TGTGCCAGCAGTAAGGTAGAGACCCAGACTAGGGCTGAGCAGTTCTTC.

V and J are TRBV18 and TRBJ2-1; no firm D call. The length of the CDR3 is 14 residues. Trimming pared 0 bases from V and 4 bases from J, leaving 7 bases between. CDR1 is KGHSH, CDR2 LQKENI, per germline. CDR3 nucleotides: TGTGCCAGCTCACCACCGTCAGAATACAATGAGCAGTTCTTC. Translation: CASSPPSEYNEQFF.

The CDR3 DNA reads TGTGCCAGCAGCTCGGTTTTTGGCAATCAGCCCCAGCATTTT. Translating it yields CASSSVFGNQPQHF. The chain combines TRBV7-2 with TRBJ1-5; D uncertain. The germline gives CDR1 SGHTA, CDR2 FQGNSA. The CDR3 has 14 residues. With 4 bases removed from V and 2 bases from J, the gap between germline ends came to 9 bases.

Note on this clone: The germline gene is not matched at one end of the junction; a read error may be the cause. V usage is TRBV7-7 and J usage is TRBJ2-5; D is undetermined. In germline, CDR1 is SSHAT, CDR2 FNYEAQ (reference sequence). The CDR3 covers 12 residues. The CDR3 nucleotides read TGTGCTAGCAGCCCCGACCAAGAGACCCAGTACTTC. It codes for CASSPDQETQYF.

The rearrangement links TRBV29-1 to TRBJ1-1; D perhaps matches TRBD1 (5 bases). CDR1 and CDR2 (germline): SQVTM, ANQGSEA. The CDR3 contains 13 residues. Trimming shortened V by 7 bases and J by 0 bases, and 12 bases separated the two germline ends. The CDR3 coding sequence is TGCAGCGGACAGATAGTTATGAACACTGAAGCTTTCTTT. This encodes CSGQIVMNTEAFF.

The chain's CDR3 is CASSPLAGTYNEQFF. For the CDR3, the DNA is TGCGCCAGCAGCCCACTAGCGGGAACCTACAATGAGCAGTTCTTC. V and J are TRBV5-1 and TRBJ2-1; 10 bases line up with TRBD2. Looked up from germline, CDR1 is SGHRS and CDR2 is YFSETQ. This CDR3 has 15 residues. V trimming: 4 bases; J trimming: 2 bases; junction bases outside the gene matches: 3.

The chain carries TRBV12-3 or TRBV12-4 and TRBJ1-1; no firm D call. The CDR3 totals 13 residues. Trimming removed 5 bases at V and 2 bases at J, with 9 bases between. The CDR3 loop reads CASSAQVNTEAFF. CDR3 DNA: TGTGCCAGCAGTGCCCAGGTTAACACTGAAGCTTTCTTT.

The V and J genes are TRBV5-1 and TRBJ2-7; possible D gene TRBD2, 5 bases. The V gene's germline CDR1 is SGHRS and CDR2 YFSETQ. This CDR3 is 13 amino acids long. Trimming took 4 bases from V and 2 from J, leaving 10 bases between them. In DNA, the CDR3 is TGCGCCAGCAGCGCGGGTGCCGCCTACGAGCAGTACTTC. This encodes CASSAGAAYEQYF. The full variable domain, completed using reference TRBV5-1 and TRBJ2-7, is KAGVTQTPRYLIKTRGQQVTLSCSPISGHRSVSWYQQTPGQGLQFLFEYFSETQRNKGNFPGRFSGRQFSNSRSEMNVSTLELGDSALYLCASSAGAAYEQYFGPGTRLTVT.

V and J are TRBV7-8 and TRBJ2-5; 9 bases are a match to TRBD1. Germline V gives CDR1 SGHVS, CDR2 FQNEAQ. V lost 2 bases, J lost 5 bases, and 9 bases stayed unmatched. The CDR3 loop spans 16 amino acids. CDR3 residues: CASSLRGTGKGETQYF. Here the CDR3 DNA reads TGTGCCAGCAGCTTACGGGGGACAGGGAAGGGTGAGACCCAGTACTTC.

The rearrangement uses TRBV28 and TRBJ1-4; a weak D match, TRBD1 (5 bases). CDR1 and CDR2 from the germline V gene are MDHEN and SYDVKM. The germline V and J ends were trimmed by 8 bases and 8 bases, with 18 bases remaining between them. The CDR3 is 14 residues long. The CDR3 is CASEGGGGGEKLFF. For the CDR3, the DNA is TGTGCCAGCGAAGGTGGGGGAGGTGGCGAAAAACTGTTTTTT.

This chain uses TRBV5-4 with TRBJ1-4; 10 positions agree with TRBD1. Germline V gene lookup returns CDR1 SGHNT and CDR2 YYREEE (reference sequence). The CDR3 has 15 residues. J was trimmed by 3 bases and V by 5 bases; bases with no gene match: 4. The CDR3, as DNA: TGTGCCAGCAGAAGCGGGACAGGGGCTAATGAAAAACTGTTTTTT. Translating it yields CASRSGTGANEKLFF.

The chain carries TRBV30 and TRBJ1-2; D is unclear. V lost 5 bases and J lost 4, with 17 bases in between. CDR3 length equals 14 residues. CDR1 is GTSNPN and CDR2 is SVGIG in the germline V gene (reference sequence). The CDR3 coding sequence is TGTGCCTGGGTCCGGGAGGGAGCGAGCTATGGCTACACCTTC. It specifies CAWVREGASYGYTF.

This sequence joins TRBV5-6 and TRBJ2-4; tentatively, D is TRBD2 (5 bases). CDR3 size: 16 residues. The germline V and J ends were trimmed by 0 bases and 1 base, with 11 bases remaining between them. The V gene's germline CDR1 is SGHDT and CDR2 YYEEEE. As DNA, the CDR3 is TGTGCCAGCAGCTTGGTAGGGTCGGGGGCCAAAAACATTCAGTACTTC. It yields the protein CASSLVGSGAKNIQYF.

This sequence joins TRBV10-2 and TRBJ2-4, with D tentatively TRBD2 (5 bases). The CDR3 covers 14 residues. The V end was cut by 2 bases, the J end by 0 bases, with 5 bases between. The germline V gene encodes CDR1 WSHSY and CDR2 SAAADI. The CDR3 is CASSEGLAKNIQYF. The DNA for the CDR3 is TGCGCCAGCAGTGAGGGACTAGCCAAAAACATTCAGTACTTC.

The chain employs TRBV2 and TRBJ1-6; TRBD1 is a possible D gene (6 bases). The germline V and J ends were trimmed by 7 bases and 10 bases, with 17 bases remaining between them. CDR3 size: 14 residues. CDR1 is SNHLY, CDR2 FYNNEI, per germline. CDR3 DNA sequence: TGTGCCAGCACCTGGACAGAGAGTGAATCACCCCTCCACTTT. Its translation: CASTWTESESPLHF.

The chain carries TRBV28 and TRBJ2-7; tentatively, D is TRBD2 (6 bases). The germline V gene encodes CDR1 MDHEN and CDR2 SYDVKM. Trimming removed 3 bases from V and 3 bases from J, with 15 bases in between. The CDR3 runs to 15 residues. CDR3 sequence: CASSFRLALSYEQYF. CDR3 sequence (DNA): TGTGCCAGCAGTTTCAGGCTAGCGTTAAGCTACGAGCAGTACTTC. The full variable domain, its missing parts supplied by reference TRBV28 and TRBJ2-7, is DVKVTQSSRYLVKRTGEKVFLECVQDMDHENMFWYRQDPGLGLRLIYFSYDVKMKEKGDIPEGYSVSREKKERFSLILESASTNQTSMYLCASSFRLALSYEQYFGPGTRLTVT.

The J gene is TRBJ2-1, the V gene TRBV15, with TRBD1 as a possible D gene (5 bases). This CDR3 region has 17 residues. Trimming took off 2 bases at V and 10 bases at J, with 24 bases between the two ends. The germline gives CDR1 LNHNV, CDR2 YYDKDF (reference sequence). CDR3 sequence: CATSRPPLQETRMEQFF. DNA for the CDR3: TGTGCCACCAGCAGACCACCTTTACAGGAAACACGTATGGAGCAGTTCTTC.

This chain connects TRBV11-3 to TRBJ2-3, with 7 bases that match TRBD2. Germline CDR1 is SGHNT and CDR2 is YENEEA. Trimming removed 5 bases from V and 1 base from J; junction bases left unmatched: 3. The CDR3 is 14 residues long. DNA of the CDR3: TGTGCCAGCAGCCCGGGGAGGGGCACAGATACGCAGTATTTT. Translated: CASSPGRGTDTQYF.

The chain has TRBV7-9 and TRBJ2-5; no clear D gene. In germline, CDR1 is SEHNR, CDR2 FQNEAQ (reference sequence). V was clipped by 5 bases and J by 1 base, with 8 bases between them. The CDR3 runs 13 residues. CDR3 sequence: CASSLGIQETQYF. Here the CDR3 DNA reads TGTGCCAGCAGCCTAGGTATCCAAGAGACCCAGTACTTC.

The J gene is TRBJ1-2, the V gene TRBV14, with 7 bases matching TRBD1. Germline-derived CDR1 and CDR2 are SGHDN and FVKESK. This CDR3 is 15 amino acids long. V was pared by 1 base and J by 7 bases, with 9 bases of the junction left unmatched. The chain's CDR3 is CASSQVQGGRLGYTF. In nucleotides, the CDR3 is TGTGCCAGCAGCCAAGTTCAAGGGGGCCGGCTTGGCTACACCTTC.

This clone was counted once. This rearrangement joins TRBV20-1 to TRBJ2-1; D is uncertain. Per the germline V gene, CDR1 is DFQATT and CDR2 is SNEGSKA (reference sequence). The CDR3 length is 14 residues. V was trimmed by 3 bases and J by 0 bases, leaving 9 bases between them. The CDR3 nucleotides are TGCAGTGCTAGTGTACAGAGCTCCTACAATGAGCAGTTCTTC. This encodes CSASVQSSYNEQFF.